The present entry profiles one TCR beta chain with its context. What it binds is not known. This record belongs to a study of blood T cells in healthy people across ages. Study details: Template switching recovered approximately one barcoded beta molecule for every two T cells. Regarding the study as a whole: CMV status of donors was unknown, possibly confounding expanded clonotype changes.

Through a sample-barcoded 5' primer and a J-beta primer mix, a second PCR was run for roughly 7 to 12 cycles. Researchers report that a template-switch adaptor with 12 random nucleotides tagged each cDNA molecule. The yield of each sample was at least 2.5 million CDR3-containing paired-end reads. TCRdb re-called the 5' RACE reads with MiXCR, one entry per CDR3 protein. The data show hundreds of thousands of distinct CDR3 sequences, over 40% seen once. This CDR3 region has 16 residues. From germline, CDR1 is DFQATT and CDR2 SNEGSKA (reference sequence). J lost 1 base, V lost 3 bases, and 8 bases had no gene match.

This TCR was sampled from a woman of 80 years or more in good health. J is TRBJ1-5 and V is TRBV20-1, with 8 bases identical to TRBD1. The sample comprised blood. Here the CDR3 reads CSASSTGGHSNQPQHF. The DNA of the CDR3 is TGCAGTGCTAGCAGCACAGGGGGGCACAGCAATCAGCCCCAGCATTTT.